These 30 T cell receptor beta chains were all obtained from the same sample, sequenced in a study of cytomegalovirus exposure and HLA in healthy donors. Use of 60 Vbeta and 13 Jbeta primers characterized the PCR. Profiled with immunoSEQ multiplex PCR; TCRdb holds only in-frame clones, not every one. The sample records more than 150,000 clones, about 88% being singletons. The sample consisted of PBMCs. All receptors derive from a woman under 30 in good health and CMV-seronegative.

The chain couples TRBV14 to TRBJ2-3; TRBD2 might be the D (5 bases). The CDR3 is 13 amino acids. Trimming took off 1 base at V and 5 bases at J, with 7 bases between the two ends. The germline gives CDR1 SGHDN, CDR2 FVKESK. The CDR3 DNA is TGTGCCAGCAGCCAAGGGGCGGGAGATACGCAGTATTTT. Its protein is CASSQGAGDTQYF. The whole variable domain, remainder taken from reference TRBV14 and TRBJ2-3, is EAGVTQFPSHSVIEKGQTVTLRCDPISGHDNLYWYRRVMGKEIKFLLHFVKESKQDESGMPNNRFLAERTGGTYSTLKVQPAELEDSGVYFCASSQGAGDTQYFGPGTRLTVL.

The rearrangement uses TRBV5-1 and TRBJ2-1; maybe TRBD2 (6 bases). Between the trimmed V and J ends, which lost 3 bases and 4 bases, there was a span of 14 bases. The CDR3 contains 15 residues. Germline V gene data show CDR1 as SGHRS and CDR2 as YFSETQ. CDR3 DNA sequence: TGCGCCAGCAGCTCCGAGGGAGGACAATACAATGAGCAGTTCTTC. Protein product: CASSSEGGQYNEQFF.

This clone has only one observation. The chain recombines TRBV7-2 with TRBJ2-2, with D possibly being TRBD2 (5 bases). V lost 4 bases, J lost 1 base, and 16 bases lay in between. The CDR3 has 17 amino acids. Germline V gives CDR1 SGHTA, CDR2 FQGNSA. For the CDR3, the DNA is TGTGCCAGCAGCTCCGGCGGGCGGAGCTTGAACACCGGGGAGCTGTTTTTT. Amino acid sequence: CASSSGGRSLNTGELFF.

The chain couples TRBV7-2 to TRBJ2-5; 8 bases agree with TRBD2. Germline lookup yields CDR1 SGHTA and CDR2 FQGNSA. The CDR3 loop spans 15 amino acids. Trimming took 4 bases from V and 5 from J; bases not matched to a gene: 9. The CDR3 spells CASSYTSGTRETQYF. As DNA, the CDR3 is TGTGCCAGCAGCTATACTAGCGGAACAAGGGAGACCCAGTACTTC.

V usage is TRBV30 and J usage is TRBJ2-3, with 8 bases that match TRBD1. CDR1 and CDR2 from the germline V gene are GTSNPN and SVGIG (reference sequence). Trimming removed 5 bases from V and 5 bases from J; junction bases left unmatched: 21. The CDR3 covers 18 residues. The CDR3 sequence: CAWDNPAGGLGLGDTQYF. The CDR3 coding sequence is TGTGCCTGGGACAATCCCGCAGGGGGCTTGGGACTCGGAGATACGCAGTATTTT.

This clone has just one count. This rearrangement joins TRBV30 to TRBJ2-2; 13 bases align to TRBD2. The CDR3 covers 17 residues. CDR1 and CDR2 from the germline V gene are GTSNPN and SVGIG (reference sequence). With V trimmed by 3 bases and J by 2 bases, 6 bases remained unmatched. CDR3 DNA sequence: TGTGCCTGGAGGGGGGAGGGACTAGCGGGAAACACCGGGGAGCTGTTTTTT. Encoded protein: CAWRGEGLAGNTGELFF.

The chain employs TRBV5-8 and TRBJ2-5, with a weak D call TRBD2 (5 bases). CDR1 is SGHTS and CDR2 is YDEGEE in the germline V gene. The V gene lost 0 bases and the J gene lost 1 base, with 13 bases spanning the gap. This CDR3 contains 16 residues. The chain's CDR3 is CASSLGVGRVQETQYF. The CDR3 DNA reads TGTGCCAGCAGCTTGGGAGTCGGGCGGGTCCAAGAGACCCAGTACTTC.

The CDR3 coding sequence is TGTGCCAGCAGCATGGACAGGGGTTCAGCTTTCTTT. Translating gives CASSMDRGSAFF. This rearrangement joins TRBV5-5 to TRBJ1-1, with 9 bases identical to TRBD1. The germline gives CDR1 SGHKS, CDR2 YYEKEE (reference sequence). V lost 4 bases to trimming and J lost 10 bases; unmatched junction nucleotides: 5. This CDR3 is built from 12 residues.

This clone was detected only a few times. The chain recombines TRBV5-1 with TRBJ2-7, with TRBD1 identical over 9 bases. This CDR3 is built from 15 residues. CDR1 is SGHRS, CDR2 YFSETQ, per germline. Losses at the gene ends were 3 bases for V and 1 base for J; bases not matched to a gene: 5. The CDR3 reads CASSSGTGWSYEQYF. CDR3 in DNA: TGCGCCAGCAGCTCCGGGACAGGGTGGTCCTACGAGCAGTACTTC. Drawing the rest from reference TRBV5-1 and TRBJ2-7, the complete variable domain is KAGVTQTPRYLIKTRGQQVTLSCSPISGHRSVSWYQQTPGQGLQFLFEYFSETQRNKGNFPGRFSGRQFSNSRSEMNVSTLELGDSALYLCASSSGTGWSYEQYFGPGTRLTVT.

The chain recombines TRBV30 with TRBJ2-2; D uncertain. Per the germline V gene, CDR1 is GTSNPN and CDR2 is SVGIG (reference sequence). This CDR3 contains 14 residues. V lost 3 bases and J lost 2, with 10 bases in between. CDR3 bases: TGTGCCTGGAGACAGACGCCTAACACCGGGGAGCTGTTTTTT. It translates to CAWRQTPNTGELFF. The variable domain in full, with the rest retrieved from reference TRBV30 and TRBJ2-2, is SQTIHQWPATLVQPVGSPLSLECTVEGTSNPNLYWYRQAAGRGLQLLFYSVGIGQISSEVPQNLSASRPQDRQFILSSKKLLLSDSGFYLCAWRQTPNTGELFFGEGSRLTVL.

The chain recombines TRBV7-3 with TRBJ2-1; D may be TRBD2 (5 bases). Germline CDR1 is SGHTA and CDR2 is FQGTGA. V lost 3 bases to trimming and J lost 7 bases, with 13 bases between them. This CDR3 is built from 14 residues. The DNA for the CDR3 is TGTGCCAGCAGCTTCGGAGGTGGTACAAATGAGCAGTTCTTC. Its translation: CASSFGGGTNEQFF.

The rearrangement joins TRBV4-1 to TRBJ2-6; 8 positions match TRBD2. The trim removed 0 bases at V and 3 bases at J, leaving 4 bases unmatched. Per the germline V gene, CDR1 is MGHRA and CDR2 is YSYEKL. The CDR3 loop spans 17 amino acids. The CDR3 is CASSQDRGGHGANVLTF. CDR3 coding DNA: TGCGCCAGCAGCCAAGATCGGGGGGGCCATGGGGCCAACGTCCTGACTTTC.

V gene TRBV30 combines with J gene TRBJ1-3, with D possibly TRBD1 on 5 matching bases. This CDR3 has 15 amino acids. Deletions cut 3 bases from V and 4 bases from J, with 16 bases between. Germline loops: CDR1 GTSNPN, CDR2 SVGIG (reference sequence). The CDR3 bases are TGTGCCTGGAGCCTTTCCGGGGACTCCGGAAACACCATATATTTT. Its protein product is CAWSLSGDSGNTIYF.

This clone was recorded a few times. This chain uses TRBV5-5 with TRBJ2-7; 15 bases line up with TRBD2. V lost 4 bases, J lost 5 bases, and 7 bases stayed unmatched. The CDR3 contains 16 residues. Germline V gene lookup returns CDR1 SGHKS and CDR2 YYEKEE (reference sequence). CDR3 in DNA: TGTGCCAGCAGCCCCGGACTAGCGGGGGGGGTCGACGAGCAGTACTTC. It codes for CASSPGLAGGVDEQYF.

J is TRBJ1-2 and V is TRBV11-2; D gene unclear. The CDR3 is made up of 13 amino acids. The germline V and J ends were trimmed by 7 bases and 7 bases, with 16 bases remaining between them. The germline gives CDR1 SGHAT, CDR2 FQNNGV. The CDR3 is CASTPPQVPGYTF. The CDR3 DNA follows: TGTGCCAGCACCCCTCCTCAGGTTCCTGGCTACACCTTC.

CDR3 sequence reads: CASSLGGAGGHPDTQYF. As DNA, the CDR3 is TGTGCCAGCAGCTTAGGGGGGGCGGGGGGACACCCCGATACGCAGTATTTT. The chain combines TRBV13 with TRBJ2-3, with 8 positions matching TRBD2. The CDR3 has 17 residues. Unmatched junction bases numbered 11, after V lost 0 bases and J lost 6 bases. Germline V gene lookup returns CDR1 PRHDT and CDR2 FYEKMQ (reference sequence). Supplemented by reference TRBV13 and TRBJ2-3, the full variable domain reads AAGVIQSPRHLIKEKRETATLKCYPIPRHDTVYWYQQGPGQDPQFLISFYEKMQSDKGSIPDRFSAQQFSDYHSELNMSSLELGDSALYFCASSLGGAGGHPDTQYFGPGTRLTVL.

CDR3 loop: CASSQESGGGYQPQHF. DNA for the CDR3: TGTGCCAGCAGCCAAGAGTCAGGGGGTGGATATCAGCCCCAGCATTTT. The chain has TRBV4-2 and TRBJ1-5; 7 bases line up with TRBD1. In germline, CDR1 is LGHNA, CDR2 YNFKEQ. V was pared by 0 bases and J by 5 bases, with 7 bases of the junction left unmatched. The CDR3 is 16 residues long.

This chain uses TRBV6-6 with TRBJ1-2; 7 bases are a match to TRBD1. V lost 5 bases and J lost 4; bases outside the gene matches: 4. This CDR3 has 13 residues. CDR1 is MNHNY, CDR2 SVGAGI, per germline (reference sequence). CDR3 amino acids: CASSGTASYGYTF. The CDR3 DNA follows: TGTGCCAGCAGTGGGACAGCTTCCTATGGCTACACCTTC.

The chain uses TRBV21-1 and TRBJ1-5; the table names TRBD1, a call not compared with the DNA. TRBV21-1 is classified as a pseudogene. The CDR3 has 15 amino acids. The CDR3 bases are TGTGCCAGCAGGTCCGGGACAGGGCCTGATCAGCCCCAGCATTTT. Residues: CASRSGTGPDQPQHF.

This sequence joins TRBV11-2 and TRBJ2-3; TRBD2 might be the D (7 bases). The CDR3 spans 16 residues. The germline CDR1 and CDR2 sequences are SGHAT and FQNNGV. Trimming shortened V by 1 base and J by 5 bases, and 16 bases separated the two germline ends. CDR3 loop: CASSLVMGGALDTQYF. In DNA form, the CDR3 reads TGTGCCAGCAGCTTAGTAATGGGGGGGGCCTTAGATACGCAGTATTTT.

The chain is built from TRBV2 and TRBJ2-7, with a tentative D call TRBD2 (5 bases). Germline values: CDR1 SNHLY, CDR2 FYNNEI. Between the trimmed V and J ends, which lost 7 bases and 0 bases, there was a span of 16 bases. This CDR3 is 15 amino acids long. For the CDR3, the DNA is TGTGCCAGCATCGGTGCTAGCTGGAACTCCTACGAGCAGTACTTC. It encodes CASIGASWNSYEQYF.

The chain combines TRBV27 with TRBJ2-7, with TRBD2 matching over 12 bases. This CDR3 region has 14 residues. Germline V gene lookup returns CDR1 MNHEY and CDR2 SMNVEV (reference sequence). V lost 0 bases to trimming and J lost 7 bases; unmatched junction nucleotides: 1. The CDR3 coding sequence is TGTGCCAGCAGTTTATCAGGGACTAGCGGGGAGCAGTACTTC. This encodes CASSLSGTSGEQYF.

CDR3 sequence reads: CASSINQGSSEQYF. CDR3 bases: TGTGCCAGTAGTATCAACCAGGGGTCGAGCGAGCAGTACTTC. The V call is TRBV19, the J call TRBJ2-7; TRBD1 is a possible D gene (6 bases). The V end was cut by 3 bases, the J end by 6 bases, with 15 bases between. The CDR3 length is 14 residues. CDR1 is LNHDA and CDR2 is SQIVND in the germline V gene (reference sequence).

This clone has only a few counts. This CDR3 is CASSLKGQGGSEAFF. DNA for the CDR3: TGCGCCAGCAGCTTGAAAGGGCAGGGAGGCTCTGAAGCTTTCTTT. The rearrangement links TRBV5-1 to TRBJ1-1, with D maybe TRBD1 (5 bases). Trimming removed 1 base at V and 6 bases at J, with 16 bases between. CDR1 is SGHRS and CDR2 is YFSETQ in the germline V gene. The CDR3 consists of 15 residues. Using reference TRBV5-1 and TRBJ1-1 for the parts outside the CDR3, the full variable domain is KAGVTQTPRYLIKTRGQQVTLSCSPISGHRSVSWYQQTPGQGLQFLFEYFSETQRNKGNFPGRFSGRQFSNSRSEMNVSTLELGDSALYLCASSLKGQGGSEAFFGQGTRLTVV.

DNA of the CDR3: TGTGCCAGCAGCCAAGATTTAGGGGGCACTGAAGCTTTCTTT. Translating gives CASSQDLGGTEAFF. The chain employs TRBV4-2 and TRBJ1-1; a weak D match, TRBD1 (6 bases). The V and J ends lost 0 bases and 4 bases respectively, with 9 bases between them. The CDR3 has 14 residues. CDR1 is LGHNA and CDR2 is YNFKEQ in the germline V gene.

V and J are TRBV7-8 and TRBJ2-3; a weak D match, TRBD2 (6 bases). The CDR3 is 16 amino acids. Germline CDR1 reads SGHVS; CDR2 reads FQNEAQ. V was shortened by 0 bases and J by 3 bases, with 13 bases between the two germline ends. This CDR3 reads CASSLAGREVTDTQYF. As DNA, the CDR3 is TGTGCCAGCAGCTTAGCAGGCAGGGAGGTAACAGATACGCAGTATTTT.

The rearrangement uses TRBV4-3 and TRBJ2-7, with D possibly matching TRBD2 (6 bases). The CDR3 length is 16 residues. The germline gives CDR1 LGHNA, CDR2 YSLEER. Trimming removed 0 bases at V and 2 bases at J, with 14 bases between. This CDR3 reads CASSQDGMGGPYEQYF. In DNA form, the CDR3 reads TGCGCCAGCAGCCAAGACGGGATGGGGGGACCCTACGAGCAGTACTTC.

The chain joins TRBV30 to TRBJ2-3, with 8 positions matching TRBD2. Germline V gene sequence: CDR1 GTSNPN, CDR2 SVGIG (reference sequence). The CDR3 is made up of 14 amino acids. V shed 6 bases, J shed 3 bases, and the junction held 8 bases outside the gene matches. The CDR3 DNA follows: TGTGCCTGCCTTAACGGGGGGGGAACAGATACGCAGTATTTT. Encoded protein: CACLNGGGTDTQYF.

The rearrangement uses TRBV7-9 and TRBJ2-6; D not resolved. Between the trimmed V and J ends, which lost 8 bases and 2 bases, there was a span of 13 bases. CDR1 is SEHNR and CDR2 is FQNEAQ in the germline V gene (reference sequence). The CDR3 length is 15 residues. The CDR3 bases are TGTGCCAGCGAAACGAGAAAACCTGGGGCCAACGTCCTGACTTTC. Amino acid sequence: CASETRKPGANVLTF.

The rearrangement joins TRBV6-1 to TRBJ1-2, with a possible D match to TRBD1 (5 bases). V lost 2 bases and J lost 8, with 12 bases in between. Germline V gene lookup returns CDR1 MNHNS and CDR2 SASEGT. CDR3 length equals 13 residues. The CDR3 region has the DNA TGTGCCAGCAGTGAACAGGGTGCCGGAGGCTACACCTTC. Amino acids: CASSEQGAGGYTF.